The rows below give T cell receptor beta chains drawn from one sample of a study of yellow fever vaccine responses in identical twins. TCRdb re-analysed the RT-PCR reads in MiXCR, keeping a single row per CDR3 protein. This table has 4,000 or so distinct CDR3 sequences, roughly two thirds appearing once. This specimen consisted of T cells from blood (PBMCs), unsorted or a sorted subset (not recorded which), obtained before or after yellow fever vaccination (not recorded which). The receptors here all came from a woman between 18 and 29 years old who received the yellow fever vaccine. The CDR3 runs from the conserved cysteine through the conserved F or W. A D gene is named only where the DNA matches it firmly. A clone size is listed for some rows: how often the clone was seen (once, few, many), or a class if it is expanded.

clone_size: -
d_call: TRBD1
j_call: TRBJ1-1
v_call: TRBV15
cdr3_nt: TGTGCCACCAGCAGTGACAGGGCCGGCACTGAAGCTTTCTTT
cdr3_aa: CATSSDRAGTEAFF

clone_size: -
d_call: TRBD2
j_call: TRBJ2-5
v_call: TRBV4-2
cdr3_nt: TGTGCCAGCAGCCAAAAGACTAGCGGGGGACGGGAGACCCAGTACTTC
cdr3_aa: CASSQKTSGGRETQYF

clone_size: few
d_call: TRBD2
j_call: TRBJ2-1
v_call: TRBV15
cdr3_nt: TGTGCCACCAGCAGAGGAATCGGACTAGCGGGGAATGAGCAGTTCTTC
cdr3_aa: CATSRGIGLAGNEQFF

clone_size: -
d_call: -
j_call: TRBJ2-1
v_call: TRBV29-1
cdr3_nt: TGCAGCGTGTTCCTAGCCCCCTACAATGAGCAGTTCTTC
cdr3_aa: CSVFLAPYNEQFF

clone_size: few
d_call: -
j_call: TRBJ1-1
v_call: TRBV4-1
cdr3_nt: TGCGCCAGCAGCCAAGATCTTGACCTGAACACTGAAGCTTTCTTT
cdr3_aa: CASSQDLDLNTEAFF

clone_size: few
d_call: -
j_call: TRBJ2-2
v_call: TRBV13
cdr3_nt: TGTGCCAGCAGCTTACCCGACAGGCTACTCACCGGGGAGCTGTTTTTT
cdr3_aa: CASSLPDRLLTGELFF

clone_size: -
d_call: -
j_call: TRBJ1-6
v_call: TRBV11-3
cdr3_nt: TGTGCCAGCAGCTTTGGGCAGGGGACCGAATCACCCCTCCACTTT
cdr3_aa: CASSFGQGTESPLHF

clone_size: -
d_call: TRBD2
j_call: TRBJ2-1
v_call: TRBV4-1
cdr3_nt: TGCGCCAGCAGCCAAGGCGGGAGTGGATATGAGCAGTTCTTC
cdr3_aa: CASSQGGSGYEQFF

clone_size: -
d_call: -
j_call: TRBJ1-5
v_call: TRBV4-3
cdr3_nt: TGCGCCAGCAGCCAAGTGTTAGCGGATCAGCCCCAGCATTTT
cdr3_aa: CASSQVLADQPQHF

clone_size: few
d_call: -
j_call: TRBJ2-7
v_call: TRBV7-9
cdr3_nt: TGTGCCAGCAGCTTTTTGAGCACCTACGAGCAGTACTTC
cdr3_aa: CASSFLSTYEQYF

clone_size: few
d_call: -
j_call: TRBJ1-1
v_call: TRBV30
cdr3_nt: TGTGCCTGGGAGAGGGGTTTGAACACTGAAGCTTTCTTT
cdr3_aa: CAWERGLNTEAFF

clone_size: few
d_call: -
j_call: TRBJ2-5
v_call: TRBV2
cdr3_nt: TGTGCCAGCAGTTCGGGACTTGAAGAGACCCAGTACTTC
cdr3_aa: CASSSGLEETQYF

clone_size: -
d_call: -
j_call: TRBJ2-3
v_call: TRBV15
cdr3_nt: TGTGCCACCAGCATATATTCAGGTGCAGATACGCAGTATTTT
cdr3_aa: CATSIYSGADTQYF

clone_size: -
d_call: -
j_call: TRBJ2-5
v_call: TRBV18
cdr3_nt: TGTGCCAGCTCACCCACTGCGAGGGCCCGGGAGACCCAGTACTTC
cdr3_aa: CASSPTARARETQYF

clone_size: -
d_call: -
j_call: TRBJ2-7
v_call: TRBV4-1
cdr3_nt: TGCGCCAGCAGCCAAGACAGTCTCGCCTACGAGCAGTACTTC
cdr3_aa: CASSQDSLAYEQYF

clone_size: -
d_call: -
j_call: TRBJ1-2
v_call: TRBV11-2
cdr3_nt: TGTACCAGCAGCTCCCGACAGATTAACTATGGCTACACCTTC
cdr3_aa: CTSSSRQINYGYTF

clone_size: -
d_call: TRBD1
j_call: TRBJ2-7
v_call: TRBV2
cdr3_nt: TGTGCCAGCGGTGAAACTAGACAGGGGGTCACCTACGAGCAGTACTTC
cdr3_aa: CASGETRQGVTYEQYF

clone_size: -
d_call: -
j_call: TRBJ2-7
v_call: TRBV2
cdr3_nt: TGTGCCAGCCTAACGGAGACCTACGAGCAGTACTTC
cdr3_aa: CASLTETYEQYF

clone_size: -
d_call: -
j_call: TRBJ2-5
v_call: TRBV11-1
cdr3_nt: TGTGCCAGCAGCTTATCGCTCCAAGAGACCCAGTACTTC
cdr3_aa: CASSLSLQETQYF

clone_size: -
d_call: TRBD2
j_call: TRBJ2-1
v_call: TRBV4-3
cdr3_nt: TGCGCCAGCAGCCGTAACTCGGGACTACCTAACAATGAGCAGTTCTTC
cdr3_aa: CASSRNSGLPNNEQFF

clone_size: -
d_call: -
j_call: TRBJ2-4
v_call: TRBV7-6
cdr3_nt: TGTGCCAGCAGCTTATTGATTCCGGGGGCCAAAAACATTCAGTACTTC
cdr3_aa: CASSLLIPGAKNIQYF

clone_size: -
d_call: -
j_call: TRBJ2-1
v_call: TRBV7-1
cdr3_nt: TGTGCCAGCAGCTCAGCGGGAGTCGTGAATGAGCAGTTCTTC
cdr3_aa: CASSSAGVVNEQFF

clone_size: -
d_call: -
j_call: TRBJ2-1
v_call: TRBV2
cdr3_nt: TGTGCCAGCAGTGACTCCCTCCCGGCAGGAGGCAATGAGCAGTTCTTC
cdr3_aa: CASSDSLPAGGNEQFF

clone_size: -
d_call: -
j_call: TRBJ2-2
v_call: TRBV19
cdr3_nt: TGTGCCAGTAGTATCTGGGCCGGGGAGCTGTTTTTT
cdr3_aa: CASSIWAGELFF

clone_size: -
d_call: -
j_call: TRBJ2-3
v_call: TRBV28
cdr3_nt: TGTGCCAGCACTTTAGAGGCGGGCACAGATACGCAGTATTTT
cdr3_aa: CASTLEAGTDTQYF

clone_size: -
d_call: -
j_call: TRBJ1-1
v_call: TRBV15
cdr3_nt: TGTGCCACCAGCATGGCAGTGAACACTGAAGCTTTCTTT
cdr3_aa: CATSMAVNTEAFF

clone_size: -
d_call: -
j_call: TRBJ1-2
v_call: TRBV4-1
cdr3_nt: TGCGCCAGCAGCCAAGGGGCCGATGGCTACACCTTC
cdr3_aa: CASSQGADGYTF

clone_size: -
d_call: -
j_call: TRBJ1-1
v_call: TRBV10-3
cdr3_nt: TGTGCCATCAGTGAGTCGGTGGTGAACACTGAAGCTTTCTTT
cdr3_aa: CAISESVVNTEAFF

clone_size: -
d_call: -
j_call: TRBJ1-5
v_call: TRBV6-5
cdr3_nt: TGTGCCAGCAGTTACTATCGGGCAGGAGGATATAGCAATCAGCCCCAGCATTTT
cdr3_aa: CASSYYRAGGYSNQPQHF